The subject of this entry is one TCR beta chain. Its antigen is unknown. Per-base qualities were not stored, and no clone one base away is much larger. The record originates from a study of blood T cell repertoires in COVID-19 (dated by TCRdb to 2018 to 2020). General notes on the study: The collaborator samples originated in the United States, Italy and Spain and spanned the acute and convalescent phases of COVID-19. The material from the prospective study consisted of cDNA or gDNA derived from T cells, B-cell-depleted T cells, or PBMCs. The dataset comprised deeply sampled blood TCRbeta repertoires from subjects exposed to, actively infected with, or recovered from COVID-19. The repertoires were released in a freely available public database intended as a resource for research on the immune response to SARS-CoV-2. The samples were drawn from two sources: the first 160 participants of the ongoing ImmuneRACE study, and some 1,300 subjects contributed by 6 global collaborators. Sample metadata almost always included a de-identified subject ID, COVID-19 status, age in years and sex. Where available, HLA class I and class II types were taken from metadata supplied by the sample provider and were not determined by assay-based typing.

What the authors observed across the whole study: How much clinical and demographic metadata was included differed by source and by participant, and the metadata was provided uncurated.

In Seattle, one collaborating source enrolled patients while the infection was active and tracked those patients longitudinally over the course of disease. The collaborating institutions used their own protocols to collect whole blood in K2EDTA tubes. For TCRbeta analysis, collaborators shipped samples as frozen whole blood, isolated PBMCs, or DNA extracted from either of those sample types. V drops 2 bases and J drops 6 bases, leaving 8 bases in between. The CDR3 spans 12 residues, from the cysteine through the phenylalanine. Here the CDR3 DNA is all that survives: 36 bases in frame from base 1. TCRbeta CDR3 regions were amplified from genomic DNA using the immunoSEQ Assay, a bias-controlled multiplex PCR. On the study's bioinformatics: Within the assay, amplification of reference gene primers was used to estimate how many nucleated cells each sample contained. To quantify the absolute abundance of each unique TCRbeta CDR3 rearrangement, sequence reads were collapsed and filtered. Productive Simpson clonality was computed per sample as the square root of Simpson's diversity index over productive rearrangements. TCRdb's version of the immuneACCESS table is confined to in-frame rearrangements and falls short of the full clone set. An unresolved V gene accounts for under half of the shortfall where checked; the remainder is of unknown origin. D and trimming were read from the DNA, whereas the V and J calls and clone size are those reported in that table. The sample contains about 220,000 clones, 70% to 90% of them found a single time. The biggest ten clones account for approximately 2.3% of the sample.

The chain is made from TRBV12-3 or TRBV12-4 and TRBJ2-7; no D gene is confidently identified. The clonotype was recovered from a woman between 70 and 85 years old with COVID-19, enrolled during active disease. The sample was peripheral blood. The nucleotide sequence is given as TGTGCCAGCAGTTTACGGGTAGGCGAGCAGTACTTC. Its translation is CASSLRVGEQYF.